This T cell receptor (beta chain) was profiled in a study of OX40 agonist ivuxolimab in advanced cancers. About the study as a whole: Ivuxolimab, which targeted the costimulatory receptor OX40 (CD134), was an agonistic, fully human IgG2 monoclonal antibody. The paper covers the monotherapy dose-escalation part of the phase I ivuxolimab trial, which included N ≈ 54 patients. Of the 50 or so patients in dose escalation, about 19 had hepatocellular carcinoma, roughly 15 had melanoma, 9 had renal cell carcinoma and 9 had head and neck cancer. Patients were allowed to have had prior anti-PD-1, anti-PD-L1 or anti-CTLA-4 therapy, and around 40% of the dose-escalation patients had previously received checkpoint inhibitors. The purpose of peripheral TCRbeta sequencing was to test whether ivuxolimab changed TCR sequence diversity and led to clonal T-cell expansion. Partial responses were achieved by three dose-escalation patients, of whom one had hepatocellular carcinoma and two had cutaneous melanoma. The dose-escalation cohort was roughly 80% male with a mean age of roughly 60 years, ranging from 23 to 79. Intravenous ivuxolimab was administered to patients every 2 weeks at six dose levels: 0.01, 0.1, 0.3, 1.5, 3 and 10 mg/kg.

The CDR3 has 16 amino acids, counting the end cysteine and phenylalanine. The DNA shown is the 48-base CDR3, in frame from base 1. V has 2 bases trimmed and J has 6 bases trimmed; junction bases matching no gene number 8. The germline V gene (reference sequence) specifies LNHDA as CDR1 and SQIVND as CDR2. Genomic DNA was isolated from the sorted cells so that the TCRbeta CDR3 region could be sequenced. TCRbeta CDR3 regions were sequenced using the immunoSEQ Assay. Drawn from immuneACCESS, this table holds only the in-frame rearrangements with V and J called that TCRdb kept. Clones are partly lost; checked studies trace under half to an unresolved V gene and leave the rest unexplained. Counted in this sample were some 71,000 clones; 70% to 90% of them appeared once. Approximately 3% of the sample is taken by the ten largest. Findings and caveats that apply to the study as a whole: The antigen specificity of the clonally expanded peripheral T cells was not determined. After ivuxolimab, expanded clones were on average more numerous among CD8+ T cells than among CD4+ T cells. Low levels of normalized T-cell clonal expansion were also seen in some nonresponding patients. In the 0.1-3.0 mg/kg groups, partial responders had among the lowest normalized peripheral clonal expansion, particularly in CD8+ T cells. At doses of 0.1 to 3.0 mg/kg, clonal expansion of both CD4+ and CD8+ T cells in blood was seen between baseline and week 6.

The trial excluded patients who had a history of autoimmune disease or were on systemic immunosuppression. In every dose cohort, peripheral blood was drawn for TCR sequencing at baseline, cycle 4 day 1, and cycle 7 day 1. The samples were drawn from a first-in-human, open-label, multicenter phase I dose-escalation trial of ivuxolimab. Adults with locally advanced or metastatic melanoma, renal cell carcinoma, hepatocellular carcinoma or head and neck squamous cell carcinoma were enrolled in the trial. Before TCR sequencing, CD4+ T cells and CD8+ T cells were sorted from peripheral blood as separate populations. This clone was counted once. The antigen it recognizes is unknown. No per-base quality is available; no much larger clone lies one base away.

The source was CD4+ or CD8+ T cells sorted from blood, collected in a trial of the OX40 agonist ivuxolimab. The chain was built from TRBV19 and TRBJ1-5, with 9 junctional bases fitting TRBD1. This receptor was taken from an adult with an advanced solid tumor such as melanoma, head and neck, liver or kidney cancer. The DNA reads TGTGCCAGTAGTATAAGAACAGGGGGCGCGGGTCAGCCCCAGCATTTT. It specifies CASSIRTGGAGQPQHF.